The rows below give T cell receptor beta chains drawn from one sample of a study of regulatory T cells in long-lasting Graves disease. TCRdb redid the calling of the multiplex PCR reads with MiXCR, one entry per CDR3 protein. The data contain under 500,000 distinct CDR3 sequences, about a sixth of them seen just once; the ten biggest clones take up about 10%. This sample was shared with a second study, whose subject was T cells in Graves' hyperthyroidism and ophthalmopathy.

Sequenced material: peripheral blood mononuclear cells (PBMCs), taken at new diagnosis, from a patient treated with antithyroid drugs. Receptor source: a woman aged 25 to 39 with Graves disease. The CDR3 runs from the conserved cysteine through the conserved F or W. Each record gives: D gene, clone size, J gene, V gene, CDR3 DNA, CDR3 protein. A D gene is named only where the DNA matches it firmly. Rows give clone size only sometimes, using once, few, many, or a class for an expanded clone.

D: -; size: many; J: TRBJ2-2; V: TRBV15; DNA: TGTGCCACCAGCAGTACCCGGGCGGACGGGGAGCTGTTTTTT; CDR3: CATSSTRADGELFF
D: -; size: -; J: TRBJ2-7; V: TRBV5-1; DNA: TGTGCCAGCAGCCCTCGGGGCGCCTCCTACGAGCAGTACTTC; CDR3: CASSPRGASYEQYF
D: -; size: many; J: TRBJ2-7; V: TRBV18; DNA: TGTGCCAGCAGCCTGGACGCGTACGAGCAGTACTTC; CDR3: CASSLDAYEQYF
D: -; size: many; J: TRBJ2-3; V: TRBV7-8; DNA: TGTGCCAGCAGCTTAGCAGGGGGTGCGGGAGTTTGGACAGATACGCAGTATTTT; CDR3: CASSLAGGAGVWTDTQYF
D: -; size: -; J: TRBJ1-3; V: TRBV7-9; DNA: TGTGCCAGCAGCTTAGTGTCTCTCCAGGCCCTTGGAAACACCATATATTTT; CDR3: CASSLVSLQALGNTIYF
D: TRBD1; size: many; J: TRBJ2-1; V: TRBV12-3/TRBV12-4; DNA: TGTGCCAGCAGAATTATCACGGGGACAGCCTACAATGAGCAGTTCTTC; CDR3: CASRIITGTAYNEQFF
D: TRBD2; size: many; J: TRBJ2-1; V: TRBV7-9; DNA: TGTGCCAGCACCCCCTCTCTAGCGGGGAGAAATGAGCAGTTCTTC; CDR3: CASTPSLAGRNEQFF
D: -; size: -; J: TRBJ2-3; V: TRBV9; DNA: TGTGCCAGCAGCGGAGAACAGGGAACTAGCACAGATACGCAGTATTTT; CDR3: CASSGEQGTSTDTQYF
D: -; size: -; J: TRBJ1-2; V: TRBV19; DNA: TGTGCCAGTAGTTCGCAGGGACCTGGCGGCTACACCTTC; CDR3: CASSSQGPGGYTF
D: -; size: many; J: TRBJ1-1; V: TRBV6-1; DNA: TGTGCCAGCAGTACCCCTGGGGGCATGAACACTGAAGCTTTCTTT; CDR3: CASSTPGGMNTEAFF
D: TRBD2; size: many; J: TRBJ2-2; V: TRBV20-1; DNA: TGCAGTGCCCCCCTGGGGCTAGCGGGATGGGCTACGAACACCGGGGAGCTGTTTTTT; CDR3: CSAPLGLAGWATNTGELFF
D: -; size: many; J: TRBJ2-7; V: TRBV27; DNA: TGTGCCAGCAGTTTATCCGAGGGGCCCCTCTACGAGCAGTACTTC; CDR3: CASSLSEGPLYEQYF
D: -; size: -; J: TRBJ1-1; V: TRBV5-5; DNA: TGTGCCAGCAGCGAGCCAGCGAACACTGAAGCTTTCTTT; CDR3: CASSEPANTEAFF
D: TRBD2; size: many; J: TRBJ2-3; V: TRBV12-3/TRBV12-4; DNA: TGTGCCAGCTCGCGGCGTTATGGCGGGAGTACAGATACGCAGTATTTT; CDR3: CASSRRYGGSTDTQYF
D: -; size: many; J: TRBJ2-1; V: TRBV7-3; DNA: TGTGCCAGCAGGGACTCTTCTTCCTACAATGAGCAGTTCTTC; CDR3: CASRDSSSYNEQFF
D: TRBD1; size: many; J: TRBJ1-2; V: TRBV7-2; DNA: TGTGCCAGCAGCTTCCGCAGGGGGCAGAGTGGCTACACCTTC; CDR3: CASSFRRGQSGYTF
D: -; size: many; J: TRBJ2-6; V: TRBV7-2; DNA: TGTGCCAGCGGCCGGGGACCGAGCTCTGGGGCCAACGTCCTGACTTTC; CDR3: CASGRGPSSGANVLTF
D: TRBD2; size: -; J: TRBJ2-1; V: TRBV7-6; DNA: TGTGCCAGCAGCTTACTTGTTGGGACTAGGAATGAGCAGTTCTTC; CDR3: CASSLLVGTRNEQFF
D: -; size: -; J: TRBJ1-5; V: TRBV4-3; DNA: TGCGCCAGCAGCCAAGGCTACAGTAGCAATCAGCCCCAGCATTTT; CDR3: CASSQGYSSNQPQHF
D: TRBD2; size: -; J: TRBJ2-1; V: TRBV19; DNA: TGTGCCAGTAGGGGGGGACACGGAGCGGGAGATACCTACAATGAGCAGTTCTTC; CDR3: CASRGGHGAGDTYNEQFF
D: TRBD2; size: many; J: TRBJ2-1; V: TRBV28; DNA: TGTGCCAGCAGCCTAGCGGGAGTTGTCCATGAGCAGTTCTTC; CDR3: CASSLAGVVHEQFF
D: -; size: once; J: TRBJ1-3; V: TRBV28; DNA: TGTGCCAGCACCGAACAGGGATCTGGAAACACCATATATTTT; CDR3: CASTEQGSGNTIYF
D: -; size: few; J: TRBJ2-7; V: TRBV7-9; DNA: TGTGCCAGCAGCCCCCTCCTAGGCGGCGAGCAGTACTTC; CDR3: CASSPLLGGEQYF
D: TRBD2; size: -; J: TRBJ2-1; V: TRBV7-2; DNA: TGTGCCAGCAGCGAGTTTGCGGGGGGGGGTGCCGATGAGCAGTTCTTC; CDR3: CASSEFAGGGADEQFF
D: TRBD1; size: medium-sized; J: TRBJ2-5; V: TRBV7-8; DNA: TGTGCCAGCAGCTTAGGCTTCCCCGGGACAGGGACGGAGACCCAGTACTTC; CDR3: CASSLGFPGTGTETQYF
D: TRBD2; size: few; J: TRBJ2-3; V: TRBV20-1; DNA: TGCAGTGCCTATATGGCTAGCGGACACACAGATACGCAGTATTTT; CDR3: CSAYMASGHTDTQYF
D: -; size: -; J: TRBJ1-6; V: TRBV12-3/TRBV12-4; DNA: TGTGCCAGCAGTTTACGGGGGTCAGGAAATTCACCCCTCCACTTT; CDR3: CASSLRGSGNSPLHF
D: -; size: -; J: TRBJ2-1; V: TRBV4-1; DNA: TGCGCCAGCAGCCGCGTACGGGCAGGGGTGACCTACAATGAGCAGTTCTTC; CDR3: CASSRVRAGVTYNEQFF
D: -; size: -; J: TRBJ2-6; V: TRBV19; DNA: TGTGCCAGTACCGCCAAAGGGGACGGCCGCATTAGAGCCAACGTCCTGACTTTC; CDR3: CASTAKGDGRIRANVLTF